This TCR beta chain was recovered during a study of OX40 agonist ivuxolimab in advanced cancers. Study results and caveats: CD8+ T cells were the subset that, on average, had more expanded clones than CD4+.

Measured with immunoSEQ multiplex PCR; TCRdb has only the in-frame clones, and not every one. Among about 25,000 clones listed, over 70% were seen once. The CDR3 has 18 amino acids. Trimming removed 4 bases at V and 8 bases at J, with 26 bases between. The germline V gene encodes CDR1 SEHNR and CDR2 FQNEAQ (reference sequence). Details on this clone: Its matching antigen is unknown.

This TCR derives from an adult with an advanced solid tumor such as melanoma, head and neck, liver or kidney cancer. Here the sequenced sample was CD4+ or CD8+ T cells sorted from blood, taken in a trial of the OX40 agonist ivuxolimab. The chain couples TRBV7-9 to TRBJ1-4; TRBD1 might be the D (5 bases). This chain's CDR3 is CASSSTDTAREVNEKLFF. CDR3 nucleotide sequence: TGTGCCAGCAGCTCTACGGATACGGCCAGGGAAGTAAACGAAAAACTGTTTTTT.